This is a list of T cell receptor beta chains from one sample in a study of cytomegalovirus exposure and HLA in healthy donors. Sequencing was performed with immunoSEQ multiplex PCR; in TCRdb, only in-frame clones are kept and a portion is missing. The sample holds 150,000 to 200,000 clones, roughly a tenth seen once. Sequencing was done on a sample of PBMCs. These receptors all stem from a young woman in good health and CMV-seropositive. The CDR3 runs from the conserved cysteine through the conserved F or W.

CDR3aa: CASSLGQRRYQETQYF
j_gene: TRBJ2-5
v_gene: TRBV27

CDR3aa: CASSVGGATNEKLFF
j_gene: TRBJ1-4
v_gene: TRBV9

CDR3aa: CASSLDRDRGSANYGYTF
j_gene: TRBJ1-2
v_gene: TRBV11-2

CDR3aa: CSVEYYIKTQYF
j_gene: TRBJ2-5
v_gene: TRBV29-1

CDR3aa: CASSFRTLAGGGGEQFF
j_gene: TRBJ2-1
v_gene: TRBV5-1

CDR3aa: CASSLEGQSRYF
j_gene: TRBJ2-7
v_gene: TRBV11-2

CDR3aa: CASSPGTLRREPFF
j_gene: TRBJ2-2
v_gene: TRBV7-9

CDR3aa: CASSVAAGAKNIQYF
j_gene: TRBJ2-4
v_gene: TRBV9

CDR3aa: CAWSVWRLAGGSETQYF
j_gene: TRBJ2-5
v_gene: TRBV30

CDR3aa: CAWSGDRVGEKLFF
j_gene: TRBJ1-4
v_gene: TRBV30

CDR3aa: CASSLDGTFSNQPQHF
j_gene: TRBJ1-5
v_gene: TRBV5-1

CDR3aa: CASSHGWGRDTIYF
j_gene: TRBJ1-3
v_gene: TRBV7-9

CDR3aa: CASSRGQGWRGETQYF
j_gene: TRBJ2-5
v_gene: TRBV7-9

CDR3aa: CASRNTGSEQYF
j_gene: TRBJ2-7
v_gene: TRBV7-9

CDR3aa: CASSQDKLYYEQYF
j_gene: TRBJ2-7
v_gene: TRBV4-2

CDR3aa: CASSDQGPYGYTF
j_gene: TRBJ1-2
v_gene: TRBV2

CDR3aa: CASSSGTGVVEQYF
j_gene: TRBJ2-7
v_gene: TRBV6-1

CDR3aa: CASSLSFGSYNEQFF
j_gene: TRBJ2-1
v_gene: TRBV11-2

CDR3aa: CASSSRPGTSGRGYEQYF
j_gene: TRBJ2-7
v_gene: TRBV5-1

CDR3aa: CASSLSGSAGGGNYEQYF
j_gene: .
v_gene: TRBV5-1

CDR3aa: CASSQDLALYGYTF
j_gene: TRBJ1-2
v_gene: TRBV4-1

CDR3aa: CASSAFLAGDTQYF
j_gene: TRBJ2-3
v_gene: TRBV6-4

CDR3aa: CASGRSPTGGETQYF
j_gene: TRBJ2-5
v_gene: TRBV2

CDR3aa: CASSLRQGTYNEQFF
j_gene: TRBJ2-1
v_gene: TRBV5-1

CDR3aa: CASSQRQGTGNTIYF
j_gene: TRBJ1-3
v_gene: TRBV19

CDR3aa: CASSPPPGLAGHGEYF
j_gene: TRBJ2-7
v_gene: TRBV27

CDR3aa: CASSAVAWDSFTEAFF
j_gene: TRBJ1-1
v_gene: TRBV4-1